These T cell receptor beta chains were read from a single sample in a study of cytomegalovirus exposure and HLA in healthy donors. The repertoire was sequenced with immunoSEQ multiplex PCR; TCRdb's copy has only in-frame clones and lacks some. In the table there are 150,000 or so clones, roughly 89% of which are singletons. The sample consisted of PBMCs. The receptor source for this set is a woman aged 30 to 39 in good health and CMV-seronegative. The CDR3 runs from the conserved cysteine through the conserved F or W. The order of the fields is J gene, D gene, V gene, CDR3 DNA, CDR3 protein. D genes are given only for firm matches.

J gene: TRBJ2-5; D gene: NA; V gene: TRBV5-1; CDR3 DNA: TGCGCCAGCAGCTTGGGGGCGATGGGAGAGACCCAGTACTTC; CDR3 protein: CASSLGAMGETQYF
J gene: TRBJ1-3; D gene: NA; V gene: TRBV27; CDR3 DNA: TGTGCCAGCAGTTGGGGGACACCCAGCTCTGGAAACACCATATATTTT; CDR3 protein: CASSWGTPSSGNTIYF
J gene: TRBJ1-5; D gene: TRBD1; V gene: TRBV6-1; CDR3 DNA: TGTGCCAGCAGTGGAATCGCGGACAGGGTAGGTCAGCCCCAGCATTTT; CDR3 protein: CASSGIADRVGQPQHF
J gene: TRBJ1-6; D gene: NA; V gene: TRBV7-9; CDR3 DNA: TGTGCCAGCAGCCCGGGGGCGGGGGGGAATTCACCCCTCCACTTT; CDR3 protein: CASSPGAGGNSPLHF
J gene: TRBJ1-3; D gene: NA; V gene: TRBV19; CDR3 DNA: TGTGCCAGTAGTGGTCGGACAGATGGAAACACCATATATTTT; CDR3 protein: CASSGRTDGNTIYF
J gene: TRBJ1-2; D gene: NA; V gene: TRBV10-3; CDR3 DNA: TGTGCCATCAGGACAGGAGGGGGGGCTGGAACGAATGGCTACACCTTC; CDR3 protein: CAIRTGGGAGTNGYTF
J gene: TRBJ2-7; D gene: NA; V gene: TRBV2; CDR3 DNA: TGTGCCAGCAGTGCACGGGGGAGCTCCTACGAGCAGTACTTC; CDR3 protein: CASSARGSSYEQYF
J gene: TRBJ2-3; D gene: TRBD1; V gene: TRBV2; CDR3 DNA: TGTGCCAGCAGGGGGAGACAGGGTCCAGATACGCAGTATTTT; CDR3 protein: CASRGRQGPDTQYF
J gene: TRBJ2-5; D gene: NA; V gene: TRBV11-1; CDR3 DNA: TGTGCCAGCAGCTTACAGGACCAAGAGACCCAGTACTTC; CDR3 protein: CASSLQDQETQYF
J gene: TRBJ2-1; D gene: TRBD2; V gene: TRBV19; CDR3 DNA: TGTGCCAGTAGTATTCAAGCGGGGGGGGTTAATGAGCAGTTCTTC; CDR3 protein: CASSIQAGGVNEQFF
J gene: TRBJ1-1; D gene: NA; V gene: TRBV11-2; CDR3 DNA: TGTGCCAGCTCTGAAAAAGGGGGCACTGAAGCTTTCTTT; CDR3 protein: CASSEKGGTEAFF
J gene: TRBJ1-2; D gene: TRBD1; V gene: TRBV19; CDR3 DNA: TGTGCCAGTAGTATAGATTTTCAGGGGGGATCTGGCTACACCTTC; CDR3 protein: CASSIDFQGGSGYTF
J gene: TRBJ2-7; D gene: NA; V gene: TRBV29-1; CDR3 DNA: TGCAGCGTTGGCGACTTCCGATACGAGCAGTACTTC; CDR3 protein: CSVGDFRYEQYF
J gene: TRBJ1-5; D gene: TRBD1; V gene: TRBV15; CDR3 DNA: TGTGCCACCAGCACGGGACAGGGTAGTCAGCCCCAGCATTTT; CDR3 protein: CATSTGQGSQPQHF
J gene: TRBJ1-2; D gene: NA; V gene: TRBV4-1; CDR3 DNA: TGCGCCAGCAGCCAAGATGGTCCAAGGAGCGAGGGCTACACCTTC; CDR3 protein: CASSQDGPRSEGYTF
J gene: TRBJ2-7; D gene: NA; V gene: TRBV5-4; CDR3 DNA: TGTGCCAGCAGCTTGGAGAGGGGGTCCCCCTACGAGCAGTACTTC; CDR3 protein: CASSLERGSPYEQYF
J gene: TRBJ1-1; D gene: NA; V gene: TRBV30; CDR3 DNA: TGTGCCCGGAGGGCCACTACGAACACTGAAGCTTTCTTT; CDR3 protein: CARRATTNTEAFF
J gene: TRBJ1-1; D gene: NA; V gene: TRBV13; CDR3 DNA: TGTGCCAGCAGCTTACGCCGACAAACGAACACTGAAGCTTTCTTT; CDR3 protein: CASSLRRQTNTEAFF
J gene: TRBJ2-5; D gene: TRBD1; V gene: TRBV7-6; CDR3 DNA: TGTGCCAGCAGCGTTGGGACAGGGGTAGAGACCCAGTACTTC; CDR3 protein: CASSVGTGVETQYF
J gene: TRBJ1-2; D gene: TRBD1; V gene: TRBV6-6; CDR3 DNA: TGTGCCAGCAGTGCCGGAGGACAGGGTTCCAACTATGGCTACACCTTC; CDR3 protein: CASSAGGQGSNYGYTF
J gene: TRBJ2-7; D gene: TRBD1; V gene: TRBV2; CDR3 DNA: TGTGCCAGCAGCTACCGGGACAGGTTCTCCTACGAGCAGTACTTC; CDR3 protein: CASSYRDRFSYEQYF
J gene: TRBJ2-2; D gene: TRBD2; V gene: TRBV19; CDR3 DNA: TGTGCCAGCTCAGCGGGGCGCTTAGCGTTAAACACCGGGGAGCTGTTTTTT; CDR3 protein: CASSAGRLALNTGELFF
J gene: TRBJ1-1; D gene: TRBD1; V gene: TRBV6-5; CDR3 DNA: TGTGCCAGCAGTCCGGGACAGGGGAGAACTGAAGCTTTCTTT; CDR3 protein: CASSPGQGRTEAFF
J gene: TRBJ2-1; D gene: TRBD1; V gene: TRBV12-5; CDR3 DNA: TGTGCTAGTGGTTGGACAGGGTTGATCTCCGACAATGAGCAGTTCTTC; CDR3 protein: CASGWTGLISDNEQFF
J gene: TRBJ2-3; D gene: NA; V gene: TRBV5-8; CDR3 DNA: TGTGCCAGCAGCTTGGGCGGGGCCACAGATACGCAGTATTTT; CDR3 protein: CASSLGGATDTQYF
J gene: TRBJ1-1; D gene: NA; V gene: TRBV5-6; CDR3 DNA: TGTGCCAGCAGCTCGTACAGGGTAGGGCTGACTGAAGCTTTCTTT; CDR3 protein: CASSSYRVGLTEAFF
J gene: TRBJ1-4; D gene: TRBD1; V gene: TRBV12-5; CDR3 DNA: TGTGCTAGTGGTTTGGCAGGGGGTAATGAAAAACTGTTTTTT; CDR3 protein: CASGLAGGNEKLFF
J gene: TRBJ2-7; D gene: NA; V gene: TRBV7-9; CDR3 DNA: TGTGCCAGCAGCTCACCCTCGTGGACATGGCAGTACTTC; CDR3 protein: CASSSPSWTWQYF
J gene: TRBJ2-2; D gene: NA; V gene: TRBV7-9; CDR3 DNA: TGTGCCAGCAGCCAACAGGGCTCCACCGGGGAGCTGTTTTTT; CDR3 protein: CASSQQGSTGELFF